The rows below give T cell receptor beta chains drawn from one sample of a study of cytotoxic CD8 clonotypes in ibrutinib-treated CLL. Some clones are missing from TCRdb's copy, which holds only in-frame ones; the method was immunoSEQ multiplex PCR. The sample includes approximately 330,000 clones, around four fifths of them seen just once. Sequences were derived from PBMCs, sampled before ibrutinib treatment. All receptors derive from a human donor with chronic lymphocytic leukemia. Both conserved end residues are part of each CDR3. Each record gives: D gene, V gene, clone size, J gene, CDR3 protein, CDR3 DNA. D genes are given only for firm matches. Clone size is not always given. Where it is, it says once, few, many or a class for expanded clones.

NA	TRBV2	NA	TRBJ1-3	CASRSPSGNTIYF	TGTGCCAGCAGATCGCCCTCTGGAAACACCATATATTTT
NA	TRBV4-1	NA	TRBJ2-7	CASSFNRLDSYEQYF	TGCGCCAGCAGCTTCAACAGGCTTGACTCCTACGAGCAGTACTTC
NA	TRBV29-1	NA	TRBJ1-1	CSVDSYEAFF	TGCAGCGTTGACAGTTATGAAGCTTTCTTT
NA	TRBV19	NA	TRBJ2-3	CASSGQPDKTDTQYF	TGTGCCAGTAGTGGCCAGCCCGATAAGACAGATACGCAGTATTTT
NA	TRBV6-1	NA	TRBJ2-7	CASSEIAGPYEQYF	TGTGCCAGCAGTGAAATCGCAGGGCCCTACGAGCAGTACTTC
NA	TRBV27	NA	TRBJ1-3	CASSGGGGNTIYF	TGTGCCAGCAGTGGGGGGGGAGGAAACACCATATATTTT
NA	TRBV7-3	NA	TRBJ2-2	CASSLNLDSGELFF	TGTGCCAGCAGCTTAAATCTAGATTCCGGGGAGCTGTTTTTT
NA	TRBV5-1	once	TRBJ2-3	CASSLSLDHEYTDTQYF	TGCGCCAGCAGCTTATCTTTGGACCACGAATATACAGATACGCAGTATTTT
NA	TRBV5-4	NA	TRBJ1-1	CASSPVDGRNTEAFF	TGTGCCAGCAGCCCCGTCGACGGAAGGAACACTGAAGCTTTCTTT
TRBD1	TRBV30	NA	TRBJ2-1	CAWSPGQGYEQFF	TGTGCCTGGAGCCCGGGACAGGGCTATGAGCAGTTCTTC
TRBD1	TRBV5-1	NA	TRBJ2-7	CASSLVTGLVDEQYF	TGCGCCAGCAGCTTGGTGACAGGGCTTGTCGACGAGCAGTACTTC
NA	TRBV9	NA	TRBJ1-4	CASSPTGHTNEKLFF	TGTGCCAGCAGCCCCACAGGGCATACTAATGAAAAACTGTTTTTT
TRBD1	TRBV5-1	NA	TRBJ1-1	CASSQRQGRGTEAFF	TGCGCCAGCAGCCAACGACAGGGTCGAGGCACTGAAGCTTTCTTT
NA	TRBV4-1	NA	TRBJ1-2	CASSHPLRGNYGYTF	TGCGCCAGCAGCCACCCCCTGCGGGGAAACTATGGCTACACCTTC
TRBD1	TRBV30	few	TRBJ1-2	CAWDPTGGYYGYTF	TGTGCCTGGGATCCGACAGGGGGCTACTATGGCTACACCTTC
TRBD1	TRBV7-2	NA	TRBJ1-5	CASSSDRGVYPQHF	TGTGCCAGCAGCTCCGACAGGGGAGTCTATCCCCAGCATTTT
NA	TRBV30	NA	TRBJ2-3	CAWAAADTQYF	TGTGCCTGGGCGGCAGCCGATACGCAGTATTTT
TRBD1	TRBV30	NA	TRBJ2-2	CAWEDRAGTGELFF	TGTGCCTGGGAGGACAGGGCGGGCACCGGGGAGCTGTTTTTT
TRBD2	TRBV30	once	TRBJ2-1	CAWSVRWREGPGEQFF	TGTGCCTGGAGTGTACGATGGCGGGAGGGCCCTGGTGAGCAGTTCTTC
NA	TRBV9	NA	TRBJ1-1	CASTLWREAFF	TGTGCCAGCACCCTTTGGAGAGAAGCTTTCTTT
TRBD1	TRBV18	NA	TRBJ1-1	CASSPTGGEVGEAFF	TGTGCCAGCTCACCAACAGGGGGCGAGGTAGGTGAAGCTTTCTTT
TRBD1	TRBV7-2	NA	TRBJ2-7	CASSLTGTDYYEQYF	TGTGCCAGCAGCTTAACCGGGACAGACTACTACGAGCAGTACTTC
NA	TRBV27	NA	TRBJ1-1	CASTLFWGGHTEAFF	TGTGCCAGCACCCTATTTTGGGGTGGTCACACTGAAGCTTTCTTT
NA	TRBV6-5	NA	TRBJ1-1	CASSYLDPLNTEAFF	TGTGCCAGCAGTTACTTGGACCCATTGAACACTGAAGCTTTCTTT
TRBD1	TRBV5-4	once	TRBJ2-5	CASSLTGGGETQYF	TGTGCCAGCAGCCTGACAGGGGGCGGGGAGACCCAGTACTTC
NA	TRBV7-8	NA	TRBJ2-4	CASSFGSLAKNIQYF	TGTGCCAGCAGCTTTGGTAGCTTGGCCAAAAACATTCAGTACTTC
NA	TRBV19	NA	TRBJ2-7	CASTQGPEVYEQYF	TGTGCCAGTACCCAAGGACCCGAGGTCTACGAGCAGTACTTC
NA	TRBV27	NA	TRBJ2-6	CASSRTLESSGANVLTF	TGTGCCAGCAGTCGCACCCTGGAAAGTTCTGGGGCCAACGTCCTGACTTTC
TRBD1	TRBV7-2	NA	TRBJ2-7	CASSPTGDRYEQYF	TGTGCCAGCAGTCCTACAGGGGATCGCTACGAGCAGTACTTC
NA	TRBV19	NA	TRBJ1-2	CASSTQIGPGGGYTF	TGTGCCAGTAGTACACAGATAGGGCCGGGCGGAGGCTACACCTTC
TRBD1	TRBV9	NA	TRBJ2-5	CASSDPTGKETQYF	TGTGCCAGCAGCGATCCGACAGGGAAAGAGACCCAGTACTTC
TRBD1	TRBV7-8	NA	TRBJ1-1	CASSLDGTAAFF	TGTGCCAGCAGCTTAGACGGGACAGCGGCTTTCTTT
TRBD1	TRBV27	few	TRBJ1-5	CASSRGTASNQPQHF	TGTGCCAGCAGTAGAGGGACAGCTTCTAATCAGCCCCAGCATTTT
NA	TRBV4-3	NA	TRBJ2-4	CASRRITYIQYF	TGCGCCAGCAGGAGAATAACCTACATTCAGTACTTC
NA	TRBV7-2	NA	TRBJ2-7	CASSLAKGGVYEQYF	TGTGCCAGCAGCTTAGCGAAAGGGGGGGTCTACGAGCAGTACTTC
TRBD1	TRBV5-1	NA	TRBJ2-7	CASSLTGGRYEQYF	TGCGCCAGCAGCTTAACAGGGGGGAGATACGAGCAGTACTTC
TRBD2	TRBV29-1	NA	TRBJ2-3	CSVKGTSGTTDTQYF	TGCAGCGTTAAGGGGACTAGCGGCACCACAGATACGCAGTATTTT
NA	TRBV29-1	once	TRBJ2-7	CSVEAGTGFGSNYEQYF	TGCAGCGTTGAAGCAGGGACTGGATTTGGGTCTAACTACGAGCAGTACTTC
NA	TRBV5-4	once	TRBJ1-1	CASSLWQGNTEAFF	TGTGCCAGCAGCTTGTGGCAGGGGAACACTGAAGCTTTCTTT
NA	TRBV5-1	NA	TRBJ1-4	CASSLETLNEKLFF	TGCGCCAGCAGCTTGGAGACTTTAAATGAAAAACTGTTTTTT
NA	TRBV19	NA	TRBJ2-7	CATQVRGSSEQYF	TGTGCCACTCAGGTGCGGGGTTCCAGCGAGCAGTACTTC
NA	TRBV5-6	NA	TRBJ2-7	CASSLTIYEQYF	TGTGCCAGCAGTTTGACCATCTACGAGCAGTACTTC